The 27 T cell receptor beta chains listed next were all sequenced from one sample in a study of metastatic and nonmetastatic thyroid tumors. TCRdb reassembled clones from the PCR reads with MiXCR. The sample consists of approximately 58,000 clones, approximately 22% of them appearing once. The entire patient cohort was treatment-naive prior to thyroid surgery. Sequencing was performed on blood. These receptors all come from a female donor with papillary thyroid cancer or a benign thyroid nodule (not recorded which). Some clones in this sample may be carry-over from other donors' samples.

This clone was seen ten or more times. The rearrangement joins TRBV7-9 to TRBJ2-1, with 8 bases that match TRBD1. CDR1 and CDR2 from the germline V gene are SEHNR and FQNEAQ (reference sequence). Trimming removed 5 bases from V and 9 bases from J; junction bases left unmatched: 6. The CDR3 is made up of 13 amino acids. In nucleotides, the CDR3 is TGTGCCAGCAGCATCGACAGGGGCGGTGAGCAGTTCTTC. Translating it yields CASSIDRGGEQFF.

In its sample, this clone was seen many times. DNA of the CDR3: TGCAGTGTTATGGACAGTTCGAGCTCCTATAATTCACCCCTCCACTTT. Translating gives CSVMDSSSSYNSPLHF. The chain has TRBV20-1 and TRBJ1-6, with D maybe TRBD1 (6 bases). Trimming took 7 bases from V and 0 from J, leaving 16 bases between them. CDR1 and CDR2 (germline): DFQATT, SNEGSKA (reference sequence). This CDR3 is 16 amino acids long.

At least ten counts were recorded for this clone. This sequence joins TRBV11-2 and TRBJ2-1, with 7 bases aligning to TRBD2. Germline V gene sequence: CDR1 SGHAT, CDR2 FQNNGV. J was trimmed by 6 bases and V by 5 bases; bases with no gene match: 10. The CDR3 spans 15 residues. CDR3 in amino acids: CASSVSSGNSNEQFF. DNA of the CDR3: TGTGCCAGCAGCGTCTCTAGCGGTAACTCCAATGAGCAGTTCTTC.

Ten or more counts support this clone. V is TRBV9 and J is TRBJ2-2, with TRBD2 identical over 11 bases. The germline CDR1 and CDR2 sequences are SGDLS and YYNGEE. The V segment lost 3 bases and the J segment 4 bases; nucleotides outside the gene matches: 2. This CDR3 has 15 residues. The CDR3 nucleotides read TGTGCCAGCAGCGGGACTAGCGGGCGCACCGGGGAGCTGTTTTTT. It encodes CASSGTSGRTGELFF. Variable domain in full (rest from reference TRBV9 and TRBJ2-2): DSGVTQTPKHLITATGQRVTLRCSPRSGDLSVYWYQQSLDQGLQFLIQYYNGEERAKGNILERFSAQQFPDLHSELNLSSLELGDSALYFCASSGTSGRTGELFFGEGSRLTVL.

This clone has a count of ten or more. The chain combines TRBV20-1 with TRBJ2-5, with 10 bases that match TRBD2. The V segment lost 0 bases and the J segment 2 bases; nucleotides outside the gene matches: 3. The CDR3 covers 15 residues. Germline V gene lookup returns CDR1 DFQATT and CDR2 SNEGSKA (reference sequence). CDR3 amino acids: CSARDGLAVQETQYF. CDR3 nucleotides: TGCAGTGCTAGAGATGGACTAGCGGTACAAGAGACCCAGTACTTC.

On this clone itself: A single base separates this from a much larger clone, so it may be a read error. In the same sample, other DNA sequences code for this CDR3. CDR3 sequence reads: CASSSGVWDNEQFF. In nucleotides, the CDR3 is TGTGCCAGCAGCTCTGGTGTGTGGGACAATGAGCAGTTCTTC. The rearrangement links TRBV7-3 to TRBJ2-1; D unresolved. Germline V gene sequence: CDR1 SGHTA, CDR2 FQGTGA. This CDR3 is built from 14 residues. V was pared by 4 bases and J by 5 bases, with 12 bases between.

On this clone itself: This could be a read error, since a much larger clone is one nucleotide away. The chain links TRBV5-4 to TRBJ1-6, with unresolved D. CDR3 length: 16 amino acids. Trimming took off 7 bases at V and 0 bases at J, with 14 bases between the two ends. Germline V CDR1 and CDR2: SGHNT, YYREEE (reference sequence). CDR3: CASQREPSSYNSPLHF. The CDR3 nucleotides are TGTGCCAGCCAACGGGAGCCTAGCTCCTATAATTCACCCCTCCACTTT.

This clone was detected many times. J is TRBJ1-5 and V is TRBV7-9; D is unclear. Germline lookup yields CDR1 SEHNR and CDR2 FQNEAQ (reference sequence). The ends were cut back, 2 bases at V and 4 bases at J, with 6 bases in the middle. There are 13 residues in the CDR3. The CDR3 sequence: CASSLSGNQPQHF. CDR3 coding DNA: TGTGCCAGCAGCTTATCAGGAAATCAGCCCCAGCATTTT.

Of note for this clone: At one boundary the junction diverges from the germline segment, which might be a read error. The chain combines TRBV5-1 with TRBJ2-7, with TRBD2 matching over 11 bases. Germline values: CDR1 SGHRS, CDR2 YFSETQ. The CDR3 runs to 16 residues. The CDR3 DNA follows: TGCGCCAGCAGGGCCGGGACTAGCGGCATTACCTACGAGCAGGACTTC. It specifies CASRAGTSGITYEQDF.

This clone was found many times. This rearrangement joins TRBV6-6 to TRBJ1-1, with D uncertain. The CDR3 is 13 amino acids. In germline, CDR1 is MNHNY, CDR2 SVGAGI (reference sequence). Trimming took 2 bases from V and 7 from J, leaving 11 bases between them. CDR3 loop: CASSYLSGVEAFF. CDR3 nucleotide sequence: TGTGCCAGCAGTTACCTATCTGGAGTTGAAGCTTTCTTT.

This clone was observed a few times. This may stem from a read error, because a much larger clone lies one nucleotide away. The rearrangement joins TRBV5-1 to TRBJ2-3; TRBD2 is a possible D gene (6 bases). The germline gives CDR1 SGHRS, CDR2 YFSETQ. Trimming removed 0 bases at V and 5 bases at J, with 13 bases between. This CDR3 region has 15 residues. CDR3 sequence: CASSLAGVGQDTQYF. The CDR3 DNA follows: TGCGCCAGCAGCTTGGCGGGGGTAGGCCAAGATACGCAGTATTTT.

This clone has ten or more counts. V is TRBV20-1 and J is TRBJ1-1; maybe TRBD1 (6 bases). The CDR3 runs 12 residues. V lost 5 bases to trimming and J lost 1 base, with 8 bases between them. CDR1 is DFQATT, CDR2 SNEGSKA, per germline (reference sequence). CDR3 region: CSALQGNTEAFF. DNA for the CDR3: TGCAGTGCTTTACAGGGGAACACTGAAGCTTTCTTT.

In this sample, this clone turned up a few times. V usage is TRBV7-2 and J usage is TRBJ2-3, with 12 positions matching TRBD2. Germline V gene sequence: CDR1 SGHTA, CDR2 FQGNSA. The CDR3 is made up of 18 amino acids. V gave up 1 base and J gave up 0 bases; unmatched junction bases: 5. CDR3 in DNA: TGTGCCAGCAGCTTAGGGCTAGCGGGAGGGCGGAGCACAGATACGCAGTATTTT. Amino acids: CASSLGLAGGRSTDTQYF.

This sequence joins TRBV5-1 and TRBJ2-7, with D perhaps matching TRBD1 (5 bases). V shed 1 base and J shed 7 bases, with 15 bases lying between them. Germline loops: CDR1 SGHRS, CDR2 YFSETQ. This CDR3 contains 14 residues. The CDR3 loop is CASSLSGGAREQYF. CDR3 bases: TGCGCCAGCAGCTTGTCGGGTGGGGCTCGTGAGCAGTACTTC.

The sample holds many counts of this clone. The chain links TRBV7-3 to TRBJ2-7, with D unclear. The CDR3 loop spans 13 amino acids. Germline loops: CDR1 SGHTA, CDR2 FQGTGA. Between the trimmed V and J ends, which lost 2 bases and 4 bases, there was a span of 9 bases. The CDR3 here is CASSLLDRYEQYF. CDR3 in DNA: TGTGCCAGCAGCTTACTGGACCGTTACGAGCAGTACTTC.

Remarks on this clone: Other DNA sequences in this sample translate to the same CDR3. The V call is TRBV30, the J call TRBJ1-2; D might be TRBD1 (5 bases). There are 14 residues in the CDR3. V lost 1 base to trimming and J lost 8 bases, with 17 bases between them. Germline values: CDR1 GTSNPN, CDR2 SVGIG (reference sequence). The DNA for the CDR3 is TGTGCCTGGAGTGGTGGACACTCGGAGGGAGGCTACACCTTC. Residues: CAWSGGHSEGGYTF.

This clone was observed at least ten times. The genes are TRBV5-4 and TRBJ2-7; a weak D match, TRBD1 (6 bases). There are 15 residues in the CDR3. Trimming removed 1 base from V and 0 bases from J, with 11 bases in between. Germline V CDR1 and CDR2: SGHNT, YYREEE (reference sequence). CDR3 sequence reads: CASSLRAGASYEQYF. CDR3 in DNA: TGTGCCAGCAGCTTGAGGGCAGGGGCCTCCTACGAGCAGTACTTC.

This clone came up many times. V gene TRBV19 combines with J gene TRBJ1-1, with a possible D match to TRBD1 (6 bases). The CDR3 has 18 amino acids. Germline CDR1 is LNHDA and CDR2 is SQIVND (reference sequence). The V and J ends lost 5 bases and 0 bases respectively, with 22 bases between them. The CDR3 region is CASSETWYREPMNTEAFF. CDR3 sequence (DNA): TGTGCCAGTAGTGAAACGTGGTACAGGGAACCTATGAACACTGAAGCTTTCTTT.

There are many counts of this clone. The CDR3 bases are TGTGCCAGTAAAGGTGAGGTGGTGCCCTCCGGAAACACCATATATTTT. Its translation is CASKGEVVPSGNTIYF. This chain uses TRBV19 with TRBJ1-3; no definite D call. V lost 7 bases to trimming and J lost 4 bases, with 20 bases between them. Germline V gives CDR1 LNHDA, CDR2 SQIVND (reference sequence). The CDR3 consists of 16 residues.

This clone was detected many times. V and J are TRBV4-1 and TRBJ2-7; TRBD2 matches at 10 bases. Germline loops: CDR1 MGHRA, CDR2 YSYEKL. The length of the CDR3 is 15 residues. V shed 4 bases, J shed 2 bases, and the junction held 5 bases outside the gene matches. The CDR3 loop is CASSPGLAGAYEQYF. The DNA of the CDR3 is TGCGCCAGCAGCCCTGGGCTAGCGGGGGCCTACGAGCAGTACTTC.

This chain uses TRBV11-2 with TRBJ2-3; D gene uncertain. Between the trimmed V and J ends, which lost 0 bases and 5 bases, there was a span of 3 bases. Germline lookup yields CDR1 SGHAT and CDR2 FQNNGV. The CDR3 sequence is 12 residues long. In nucleotides, the CDR3 is TGTGCCAGCAGCTTAGATCTAGATACGCAGTATTTT. Amino acid sequence: CASSLDLDTQYF.

This clone came up many times. This sequence joins TRBV27 and TRBJ2-5; no definite D call. The CDR3 sequence is 14 residues long. Per the germline V gene, CDR1 is MNHEY and CDR2 is SMNVEV (reference sequence). The ends were cut back, 5 bases at V and 5 bases at J, with 15 bases in the middle. CDR3 sequence reads: CASSPDSLGETQYF. As DNA, the CDR3 is TGTGCCAGCAGTCCAGACTCTCTCGGGGAGACCCAGTACTTC.

This clone was found many times. J is TRBJ1-5 and V is TRBV19, with D unclear. The V gene lost 5 bases and the J gene lost 0 bases, with 14 bases spanning the gap. Germline CDR1 and CDR2: LNHDA and SQIVND (reference sequence). This CDR3 is 16 amino acids long. This CDR3 reads CASSRARRNSNQPQHF. CDR3 nucleotides: TGTGCCAGTAGTCGGGCGAGAAGAAATAGCAATCAGCCCCAGCATTTT.

V is TRBV6-5 and J is TRBJ1-1, with unresolved D. V was pared by 8 bases and J by 6 bases, with 13 bases between. The germline V gene encodes CDR1 MNHEY and CDR2 SVGAGI. The CDR3 is 12 amino acids. DNA for the CDR3: TGTGCCAGCGGTATACAATACGCTGAAGCTTTCTTT. Its protein product is CASGIQYAEAFF.

This clone was counted ten times or more. This sample includes further DNA sequences coding for the same CDR3. The chain is built from TRBV7-8 and TRBJ2-2; 7 nucleotides align to TRBD2. CDR3 length: 15 residues. Germline trimming cut 5 bases from V and 5 bases from J; bases unmatched to any gene: 8. In germline, CDR1 is SGHVS, CDR2 FQNEAQ. CDR3 sequence reads: CASSPNLGGTGELFF. CDR3 in DNA: TGTGCCAGCAGCCCCAATCTGGGGGGGACCGGGGAGCTGTTTTTT.

This clone appeared a few times. A read error may explain this, as a much larger clone is one base away. Because it lacks the conserved phenylalanine or tryptophan at the end, this CDR3 is likely a read error. The V gene is TRBV5-1, the J gene TRBJ1-2; no definite D call. The CDR3 has 15 residues. Trimming pared 0 bases from V and 4 bases from J, leaving 13 bases between. Germline CDR1 reads SGHRS; CDR2 reads YFSETQ. In DNA form, the CDR3 reads TGCGCCAGCAGCTTGGAGGCACCTGGGATCTATGGCTACACCTCC. Translation gives CASSLEAPGIYGYTS.

The chain is built from TRBV20-1 and TRBJ1-6; D might be TRBD1 (6 bases). The CDR3 extends over 17 amino acids. CDR1 and CDR2 from the germline V gene are DFQATT and SNEGSKA (reference sequence). Trimming took off 4 bases at V and 0 bases at J, with 16 bases between the two ends. For the CDR3, the DNA is TGCAGTGCTACTAGGGGGAGAGGAGTCTCCTATAATTCACCCCTCCACTTT. It encodes CSATRGRGVSYNSPLHF.